The source of this T cell receptor (beta chain) is a study of blood T cell repertoires in COVID-19. The germline gives CDR1 SGHVS, CDR2 FNYEAQ. The CDR3 has 16 residues. J lost 0 bases, V lost 5 bases, and 7 bases had no gene match. Only in-frame clones appear in the TCRdb table, and some are missing; sequencing was by immunoSEQ multiplex PCR. The sample includes 150,000 to 200,000 clones, 80% to 90% seen only once; the top ten take around 3%. The clonotype comes from a man in his 60s with acute or convalescent COVID-19. Material: peripheral blood. The V gene is TRBV7-6, the J gene TRBJ1-3, with TRBD1 identical over 7 bases. The CDR3 loop reads CASSPRDRDSGNTIYF. In DNA, the CDR3 is TGTGCCAGCAGCCCCCGGGACAGAGACTCTGGAAACACCATATATTTT.